These 19 T cell receptor beta chains were sequenced from one sample in a study of blood T cell repertoires in COVID-19. The repertoire was sequenced with immunoSEQ multiplex PCR; TCRdb's copy has only in-frame clones and lacks some. The data contain under 250,000 clones, around 82% of them singletons. The sequenced sample consisted of peripheral blood. Source of these receptors: a woman between 55 and 75 years old with acute or convalescent COVID-19.

The genes are TRBV6-5 and TRBJ1-6; D perhaps matches TRBD1 (5 bases). The CDR3 totals 13 residues. Deletions cut 6 bases from V and 5 bases from J, with 8 bases between. Germline CDR1 reads MNHEY; CDR2 reads SVGAGI. The CDR3 sequence is CASRDRDNSPLHF. The CDR3 coding sequence is TGTGCCAGCAGAGACAGAGATAATTCACCCCTCCACTTT.

The chain couples TRBV5-4 to TRBJ2-1, with 13 nucleotides matching TRBD2. Germline loops: CDR1 SGHNT, CDR2 YYREEE (reference sequence). The CDR3 covers 17 residues. Trimming took 4 bases from V and 6 from J; bases not matched to a gene: 10. The CDR3 spells CASSPPPGLAGRNEQFF. The CDR3 region has the DNA TGTGCCAGCAGCCCGCCTCCGGGACTAGCGGGGCGCAATGAGCAGTTCTTC.

The chain combines TRBV6-1 with TRBJ1-5; possible D gene TRBD1, 5 bases. The germline V and J ends were trimmed by 2 bases and 4 bases, with 9 bases remaining between them. The CDR3 is 14 residues long. Germline V lookup: CDR1 MNHNS, CDR2 SASEGT. CDR3 nucleotide sequence: TGTGCCAGCAGTGAACAACAGGCGAATCAGCCCCAGCATTTT. Its protein product is CASSEQQANQPQHF.

Here the CDR3 reads CASKLDRGNTEAFF. Here the CDR3 DNA reads TGTGCCTCCAAACTCGACAGGGGCAACACTGAAGCTTTCTTT. This chain connects TRBV6-5 to TRBJ1-1; TRBD1 aligns across 8 bases. The germline gives CDR1 MNHEY, CDR2 SVGAGI. The V and J ends lost 11 bases and 2 bases, in that order; junction bases with no gene match: 10. The CDR3 contains 14 residues.

The chain is built from TRBV28 and TRBJ1-2, with a weak D call TRBD1 (5 bases). V was pared by 5 bases and J by 6 bases, with 19 bases between. This CDR3 has 15 amino acids. In germline, CDR1 is MDHEN, CDR2 SYDVKM. CDR3 bases: TGTGCCAGCAGTATCGGGACTCTCAGGTCTGATGGCTACACCTTC. It codes for CASSIGTLRSDGYTF.

The V gene is TRBV11-2, the J gene TRBJ2-1; 9 nucleotides agree with TRBD2. CDR3 length: 15 residues. Germline CDR1 reads SGHAT; CDR2 reads FQNNGV. J was trimmed by 9 bases and V by 0 bases; bases with no gene match: 6. The CDR3 spells CASSLDSAGGREQFF. The DNA of the CDR3 is TGTGCCAGCAGCTTAGATTCCGCGGGGGGGCGTGAGCAGTTCTTC.

The chain joins TRBV9 to TRBJ2-5, with D possibly matching TRBD2 (6 bases). V lost 3 bases and J 5 bases, leaving 20 bases between the germline ends. CDR1 and CDR2 from the germline V gene are SGDLS and YYNGEE. This CDR3 contains 16 residues. The CDR3, as DNA: TGTGCCAGCAGCGCCAGTAGTACAGGACGGGGGGAGACCCAGTACTTC. Translation gives CASSASSTGRGETQYF.

The rearrangement joins TRBV7-3 to TRBJ2-1; 7 positions match TRBD2. This CDR3 has 15 residues. Germline V CDR1 and CDR2: SGHTA, FQGTGA. Losses at the gene ends were 5 bases for V and 4 bases for J; bases not matched to a gene: 8. The CDR3 sequence is CASSPNGGGYNEQFF. The CDR3 DNA follows: TGTGCCAGCAGCCCCAACGGCGGGGGATACAATGAGCAGTTCTTC.

The chain couples TRBV19 to TRBJ2-3; D might be TRBD2 (5 bases). Germline V gives CDR1 LNHDA, CDR2 SQIVND (reference sequence). Between the trimmed V and J ends, which lost 6 bases and 6 bases, there was a span of 13 bases. This CDR3 has 13 amino acids. The CDR3 region is CASSGNLRDTQYF. The CDR3 coding sequence is TGTGCCAGTAGCGGGAACCTTAGGGATACGCAGTATTTT.

The chain carries TRBV3-1 (or the pseudogene TRBV3-2) and TRBJ1-1, with 7 bases aligning to TRBD1. In germline, CDR1 is LGHDT, CDR2 YNNKEL (reference sequence). The CDR3 spans 12 residues. Trimming at V came to 3 bases and at J to 10 bases, leaving 5 bases not matched to a gene. The CDR3 DNA follows: TGTGCCAGCAGCCATAAGAGGACAGGAGCTTTCTTT. As protein: CASSHKRTGAFF.

In the case of this clone: One end of the junction varies from germline; a read error may be responsible. The chain couples TRBV5-1 to TRBJ1-3, with TRBD1 matching over 7 bases. Germline V CDR1 and CDR2: SGHRS, YFSETQ. The CDR3 has 15 residues. DNA of the CDR3: TGCGCCAGCAGCTCTGGACAGGCCTCTGAAAACACCATATATTTT. Its protein product is CASSSGQASENTIYF.

The chain employs TRBV19 and TRBJ1-2; TRBD1 aligns across 9 bases. V dropped 3 bases and J dropped 7; count of bases not matched to a gene: 9. In germline, CDR1 is LNHDA, CDR2 SQIVND (reference sequence). The CDR3 is 15 amino acids. The CDR3: CASSISGDRVIGYTF. The DNA of the CDR3 is TGTGCCAGTAGTATTTCGGGGGACAGGGTGATTGGCTACACCTTC.

The chain links TRBV19 to TRBJ2-7; the D gene is possibly TRBD1 (6 bases). Germline loops: CDR1 LNHDA, CDR2 SQIVND (reference sequence). CDR3 length: 15 amino acids. Trimming left V 2 bases short and J 1 base short, with 12 bases between. Here the CDR3 reads CASSIRGTWSYEQYF. The CDR3 DNA sequence: TGTGCCAGTAGTATAAGGGGGACATGGTCCTACGAGCAGTACTTC.

The chain uses TRBV9 and TRBJ2-1, with 7 bases fitting TRBD2. The germline CDR1 and CDR2 sequences are SGDLS and YYNGEE. With V trimmed by 0 bases and J by 3 bases, 3 bases remained unmatched. This CDR3 is built from 15 residues. The CDR3 DNA sequence: TGTGCCAGCAGCGTAGTACTAGCGAACTACAATGAGCAGTTCTTC. Protein: CASSVVLANYNEQFF.

The V and J genes are TRBV5-4 and TRBJ1-3; 7 bases match TRBD1. Germline V gene lookup returns CDR1 SGHNT and CDR2 YYREEE (reference sequence). This CDR3 comprises 13 residues. The junction had 4 bases not matched to a gene; V was cut back by 4 bases and J by 6 bases. CDR3 DNA sequence: TGTGCCAGCAGCGAGGGACAGTTAAACACCATATATTTT. Protein sequence: CASSEGQLNTIYF. Complete variable domain (other parts from reference TRBV5-4 and TRBJ1-3): ETGVTQSPTHLIKTRGQQVTLRCSSQSGHNTVSWYQQALGQGPQFIFQYYREEENGRGNFPPRFSGLQFPNYSSELNVNALELDDSALYLCASSEGQLNTIYFGEGSWLTVV.

The chain couples TRBV10-3 to TRBJ1-2, with 8 bases fitting TRBD1. Per the germline V gene, CDR1 is ENHRY and CDR2 is SYGVKD. The CDR3 is made up of 15 amino acids. V was pared by 2 bases and J by 4 bases, with 6 bases of the junction left unmatched. The CDR3 reads CAISEPLGTGYGYTF. The CDR3 bases are TGTGCCATCAGTGAGCCACTCGGGACAGGCTATGGCTACACCTTC.

This chain joins TRBV5-5 and TRBJ1-5; no reliable D call. Germline loops: CDR1 SGHKS, CDR2 YYEKEE (reference sequence). V was trimmed by 4 bases and J by 0 bases, leaving 8 bases between them. The CDR3 runs 14 residues. The CDR3, as DNA: TGTGCCAGCAGCCTTCGGGTTAGCAATCAGCCCCAGCATTTT. Amino acid sequence: CASSLRVSNQPQHF. Supplemented by reference TRBV5-5 and TRBJ1-5, the full variable domain reads DAGVTQSPTHLIKTRGQQVTLRCSPISGHKSVSWYQQVLGQGPQFIFQYYEKEERGRGNFPDRFSARQFPNYSSELNVNALLLGDSALYLCASSLRVSNQPQHFGDGTRLSIL.

As DNA, the CDR3 is TGTGCCAGCAGCCCCCGGACAGGGGGCGGGAACACCGGGGAGCTGTTTTTT. This encodes CASSPRTGGGNTGELFF. J is TRBJ2-2 and V is TRBV7-3, with 11 bases lining up with TRBD1. CDR3 length: 17 amino acids. The germline V gene encodes CDR1 SGHTA and CDR2 FQGTGA. With V trimmed by 5 bases and J by 1 base, 6 bases remained unmatched.

A few counts support this clone. The chain employs TRBV5-1 and TRBJ2-7; the D gene is possibly TRBD2 (5 bases). The CDR3 is 13 amino acids. The germline V gene encodes CDR1 SGHRS and CDR2 YFSETQ. V was pared by 7 bases and J by 2 bases, with 13 bases between. For the CDR3, the DNA is TGCGCCAGCCGGGGTGGCAGTACCTACGAGCAGTACTTC. Its protein is CASRGGSTYEQYF.